This TCR beta chain stems from a study of blood T cells in healthy people across ages. Study at large: Using template switching, researchers captured about one barcoded beta molecule for each two T cells.

This clonotype was seen only a few times. Drawing of peripheral blood yielded approximately 10 milliliters from each donor. A second PCR of roughly 7 to 11 cycles used a sample-barcoded 5' primer and a J-beta primer mix. CDR3-containing paired-end reads numbering at least 3 million came from each sample. Each CDR3 protein is one row after TCRdb ran MiXCR on the 5' RACE reads. The table includes about 810,000 distinct CDR3 sequences, about 36% detected once. The sample consisted of blood. The receptor comes from a young man in good health.

The CDR3 here is CSAGTGGDTEAFF. CDR3 nucleotides: TGCAGTGCCGGGACAGGGGGGGACACTGAAGCTTTCTTT. The chain links TRBV20-1 to TRBJ1-1; 11 bases fit TRBD1. This CDR3 spans 13 amino acids. After removal of 6 bases from V and 3 bases from J, the junction contained 3 bases not matched to a gene. The germline V gene encodes CDR1 DFQATT and CDR2 SNEGSKA (reference sequence).